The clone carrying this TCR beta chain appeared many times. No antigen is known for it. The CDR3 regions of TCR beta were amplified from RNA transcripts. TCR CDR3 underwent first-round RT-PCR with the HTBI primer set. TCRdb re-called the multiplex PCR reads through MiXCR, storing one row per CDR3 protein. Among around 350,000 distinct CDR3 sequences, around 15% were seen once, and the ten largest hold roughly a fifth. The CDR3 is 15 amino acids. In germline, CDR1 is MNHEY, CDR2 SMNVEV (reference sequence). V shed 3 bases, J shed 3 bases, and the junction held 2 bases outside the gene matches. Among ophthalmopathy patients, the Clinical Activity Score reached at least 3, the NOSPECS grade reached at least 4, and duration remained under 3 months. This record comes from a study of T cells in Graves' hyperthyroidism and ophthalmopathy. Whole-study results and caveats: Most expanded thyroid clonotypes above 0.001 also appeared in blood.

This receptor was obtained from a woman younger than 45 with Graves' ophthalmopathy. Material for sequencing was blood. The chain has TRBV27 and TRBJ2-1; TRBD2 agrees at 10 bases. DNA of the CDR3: TGTGCCAGCAGTTTTCTAGCGGGGGTCTACAATGAGCAGTTCTTC. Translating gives CASSFLAGVYNEQFF.